The 30 T cell receptor beta chains given below trace back to one sample, sequenced in a study of blood T cell repertoires in COVID-19. TCRdb keeps only in-frame clones here, not all; method: immunoSEQ multiplex PCR. The profile covers approximately 300,000 clones, with roughly nine tenths appearing a single time and approximately 4.1% taken by the ten largest. Sample: PBMCs or T cells enriched from blood (not recorded which). These receptors were obtained from a woman in her thirties who had been exposed to COVID-19.

CDR3: CSVAGYLTGTEAFF. DNA of the CDR3: TGCAGCGTTGCGGGCTATTTGACGGGGACTGAAGCTTTCTTT. The chain has TRBV29-1 and TRBJ1-1; D call uncertain. Germline V gene lookup returns CDR1 SQVTM and CDR2 ANQGSEA. This CDR3 region has 14 residues. V lost 4 bases, J lost 5 bases, and 17 bases lay in between.

The DNA of the CDR3 is TGTGCCAGCAGCCTGAGCGGGGCGCAAGAGACCCAGTACTTC. Its protein is CASSLSGAQETQYF. The rearrangement uses TRBV7-9 and TRBJ2-5; TRBD2 aligns across 7 bases. With V trimmed by 5 bases and J by 2 bases, 5 bases remained unmatched. CDR1 and CDR2 (germline): SEHNR, FQNEAQ (reference sequence). This CDR3 has 14 amino acids. Variable domain in full (rest from reference TRBV7-9 and TRBJ2-5): DTGVSQNPRHKITKRGQNVTFRCDPISEHNRLYWYRQTLGQGPEFLTYFQNEAQLEKSRLLSDRFSAERPKGSFSTLEIQRTEQGDSAMYLCASSLSGAQETQYFGPGTRLLVL.

V usage is TRBV10-3 and J usage is TRBJ1-2; 9 nucleotides agree with TRBD1. This CDR3 spans 16 amino acids. Trimming removed 7 bases from V and 3 bases from J; junction bases left unmatched: 12. Per germline, CDR1 ENHRY and CDR2 SYGVKD. CDR3 sequence (DNA): TGTGCCATCACTGAAGGGACCGGGACAGGGCACTATGGCTACACCTTC. Its translation is CAITEGTGTGHYGYTF.

The chain links TRBV4-3 to TRBJ2-4; 9 bases are shared with TRBD1. CDR3 length equals 14 residues. Germline V gene data show CDR1 as LGHNA and CDR2 as YSLEER. With 4 bases clipped from V and 4 bases from J, the junction kept 2 bases outside the gene matches. The CDR3 nucleotides are TGCGCCAGCAGCCTAGGGACAGGGAAAAACATTCAGTACTTC. Translating gives CASSLGTGKNIQYF.

The genes are TRBV27 and TRBJ1-4; unclear D gene. This CDR3 spans 13 amino acids. Trimming took 4 bases from V and 5 from J, leaving 8 bases between them. In germline, CDR1 is MNHEY, CDR2 SMNVEV (reference sequence). Written as DNA, the CDR3 is TGTGCCAGCAGTTACCGGGAGAATGAAAAACTGTTTTTT. It translates to CASSYRENEKLFF.

The V and J genes are TRBV5-1 and TRBJ2-4; TRBD2 matches at 9 bases. The J segment lost 1 base and the V segment lost 4 bases, leaving 3 bases of the junction unmatched. Germline V gene lookup returns CDR1 SGHRS and CDR2 YFSETQ. CDR3 length: 15 amino acids. The CDR3 nucleotides read TGCGCCAGCAGCGCGGGGGGGCAGGCCAAAAACATTCAGTACTTC. Translated, it gives CASSAGGQAKNIQYF.

This chain connects TRBV10-3 to TRBJ1-5; D is undetermined. The germline V gene encodes CDR1 ENHRY and CDR2 SYGVKD. CDR3 size: 14 residues. Trimming took 3 bases from V and 3 from J, leaving 9 bases between them. The CDR3, as DNA: TGTGCCATCAGTGACGCGGAATTCAATCAGCCCCAGCATTTT. Protein: CAISDAEFNQPQHF.

The chain recombines TRBV4-2 with TRBJ1-1; a possible D gene is TRBD1 (5 bases). The CDR3 covers 17 residues. The V gene lost 3 bases and the J gene lost 11 bases, with 28 bases spanning the gap. Germline lookup yields CDR1 LGHNA and CDR2 YNFKEQ. The CDR3 is CASSQNSKSREVIRAFF. CDR3 coding DNA: TGTGCCAGCAGCCAGAACTCCAAGAGCAGGGAAGTTATACGGGCTTTCTTT.

The chain recombines TRBV2 with TRBJ2-1, with 9 bases that match TRBD2. V dropped 1 base and J dropped 8; count of bases not matched to a gene: 6. Germline lookup yields CDR1 SNHLY and CDR2 FYNNEI. The CDR3 runs to 15 residues. CDR3 sequence reads: CASSEGSSGVDEQFF. In DNA, the CDR3 is TGTGCCAGCAGTGAAGGGTCTAGCGGGGTCGATGAGCAGTTCTTC.

V and J are TRBV25-1 and TRBJ1-6, with 10 bases aligning to TRBD1. Germline V gene data show CDR1 as MGHDK and CDR2 as SYGVNS. CDR3 length equals 14 residues. Trimming at V came to 5 bases and at J to 8 bases, leaving 3 bases not matched to a gene. The CDR3, as DNA: TGTGCCAGCAGTCCGACAGGGGGCGATTCACCCCTCCACTTT. This sequence encodes CASSPTGGDSPLHF.

The chain has TRBV18 and TRBJ2-3; no firm D call. Trimming took 6 bases from V and 4 from J, leaving 14 bases between them. Per germline, CDR1 KGHSH and CDR2 LQKENI. This CDR3 is built from 14 residues. The CDR3 DNA sequence: TGTGCCAGCTCTCTCTTGCCGAGCGCAGATACGCAGTATTTT. Translation gives CASSLLPSADTQYF.

The chain joins TRBV7-8 to TRBJ1-4; unclear D gene. The germline V gene encodes CDR1 SGHVS and CDR2 FQNEAQ. With 6 bases removed from V and 4 bases from J, the gap between germline ends came to 18 bases. The CDR3 length is 16 residues. CDR3: CASRLLGGALNEKLFF. The CDR3 DNA reads as TGTGCCAGCAGACTCTTGGGTGGAGCGCTTAATGAAAAACTGTTTTTT.

This clone came up once. This chain joins TRBV4-1 and TRBJ1-6, with 8 bases matching TRBD1. CDR1 is MGHRA and CDR2 is YSYEKL in the germline V gene. The CDR3 contains 13 residues. V dropped 4 bases and J dropped 9; count of bases not matched to a gene: 2. The CDR3 loop is CASSPDRVSPLHF. DNA for the CDR3: TGCGCCAGCAGCCCGGACAGGGTTTCACCCCTCCACTTT.

The chain is built from TRBV24-1 and TRBJ1-2; perhaps TRBD1 as D (5 bases). The V and J ends lost 7 bases and 3 bases respectively, with 20 bases between them. The CDR3 is 16 amino acids. Germline V gene lookup returns CDR1 KGHDR and CDR2 SFDVKD. CDR3 residues: CATSGRRTYTDYGYTF. CDR3 DNA sequence: TGTGCCACCAGCGGCCGACGGACATACACCGACTATGGCTACACCTTC.

V usage is TRBV5-1 and J usage is TRBJ2-1, with TRBD2 matching over 11 bases. The germline gives CDR1 SGHRS, CDR2 YFSETQ. With V trimmed by 3 bases and J by 9 bases, 8 bases remained unmatched. The CDR3 runs 15 residues. CDR3 amino acids: CASSYELAGAFEQFF. CDR3 bases: TGCGCCAGCAGCTACGAACTAGCGGGGGCTTTTGAGCAGTTCTTC.

V usage is TRBV11-3 and J usage is TRBJ1-1; the D gene is possibly TRBD1 (5 bases). V was trimmed by 1 base and J by 1 base, leaving 16 bases between them. Germline lookup yields CDR1 SGHNT and CDR2 YENEEA. The CDR3 runs to 17 residues. In DNA form, the CDR3 reads TGTGCCAGCAGCTTAGTTATTTCGGAGGGGCCGAACACTGAAGCTTTCTTT. Its translation: CASSLVISEGPNTEAFF.

The chain recombines TRBV6-5 with TRBJ1-1; D is unclear. V lost 0 bases, J lost 7 bases, and 12 bases lay in between. From germline, CDR1 is MNHEY and CDR2 SVGAGI. The CDR3 spans 14 residues. The CDR3 spells CASSYSAGIIEAFF. The CDR3 DNA sequence: TGTGCCAGCAGTTACTCAGCTGGTATTATTGAAGCTTTCTTT.

The chain uses TRBV7-2 and TRBJ2-1; D perhaps matches TRBD2 (5 bases). The germline V gene has CDR1 SGHTA and CDR2 FQGNSA. Trimming removed 4 bases from V and 0 bases from J, with 16 bases in between. This CDR3 comprises 17 residues. This CDR3 is CASSSGPPGSSYNEQFF. Written as DNA, the CDR3 is TGTGCCAGCAGCTCCGGACCCCCGGGGAGCTCCTACAATGAGCAGTTCTTC.

This chain links TRBV27 with TRBJ2-3, with 12 bases matching TRBD2. Trimming took 5 bases from V and 1 from J; bases not matched to a gene: 7. The CDR3 spans 17 residues. Germline CDR1 reads MNHEY; CDR2 reads SMNVEV (reference sequence). In DNA form, the CDR3 reads TGTGCCAGCAGTACCTGGACTAGCGGGGACCGCACAGATACGCAGTATTTT. Translated: CASSTWTSGDRTDTQYF.

This chain uses TRBV7-9 with TRBJ1-4, with D tentatively TRBD1 (6 bases). Germline V lookup: CDR1 SEHNR, CDR2 FQNEAQ (reference sequence). V was cut by 4 bases and J by 7 bases, with 16 bases left in between. This CDR3 comprises 15 residues. The CDR3 DNA reads as TGTGCCAGCAGCTCCCCGGGGGGGCCGGGTGAAAAACTGTTTTTT. Protein: CASSSPGGPGEKLFF.

This chain connects TRBV13 to TRBJ1-2; 7 nucleotides agree with TRBD1. V shed 5 bases and J 4 bases; nucleotides not matched to a gene: 7. CDR3 length equals 14 residues. Germline CDR1 reads PRHDT; CDR2 reads FYEKMQ (reference sequence). CDR3 bases: TGTGCCAGCAGCCAGAACAGGGGAGGCTATGGCTACACCTTC. Residues: CASSQNRGGYGYTF.

The rearrangement uses TRBV9 and TRBJ1-4; D might be TRBD1 (5 bases). The length of the CDR3 is 14 residues. Germline values: CDR1 SGDLS, CDR2 YYNGEE. Trimming took 4 bases from V and 3 from J, leaving 10 bases between them. As DNA, the CDR3 is TGTGCCAGCAGCAGACAGCCGTCTAATGAAAAACTGTTTTTT. It yields the protein CASSRQPSNEKLFF.

The chain joins TRBV4-2 to TRBJ2-1; D gene uncertain. Germline V gene lookup returns CDR1 LGHNA and CDR2 YNFKEQ. The V and J ends lost 1 base and 7 bases respectively, with 5 bases between them. This CDR3 spans 12 amino acids. CDR3 residues: CASSQVRNEQFF. The CDR3 DNA follows: TGTGCCAGCAGCCAAGTCAGAAATGAGCAGTTCTTC.

This chain uses TRBV5-1 with TRBJ2-7; TRBD2 is a possible D gene (5 bases). The V end lost 5 bases, the J end lost 7 bases, and 13 bases lay between the germline ends. Germline CDR1 and CDR2: SGHRS and YFSETQ. CDR3 length: 12 amino acids. CDR3 sequence: CASSEISGEQYF. Here the CDR3 DNA reads TGCGCCAGCAGTGAGATCTCGGGGGAGCAGTACTTC.

The gene calls are TRBV7-9 and TRBJ2-7, with TRBD1 as a possible D gene (5 bases). Per germline, CDR1 SEHNR and CDR2 FQNEAQ (reference sequence). CDR3 length: 15 residues. Deletions cut 1 base from V and 2 bases from J, with 12 bases between. The CDR3 protein is CASSLGPRVTYEQYF. The CDR3 bases are TGTGCCAGCAGCTTAGGTCCCAGGGTAACCTACGAGCAGTACTTC.

The chain is built from TRBV4-1 and TRBJ2-6; 9 bases match TRBD1. Germline trimming cut 0 bases from V and 0 bases from J; bases unmatched to any gene: 6. The CDR3 runs 19 residues. Germline-derived CDR1 and CDR2 are MGHRA and YSYEKL. The DNA for the CDR3 is TGCGCCAGCAGCCAAGATTCCCGGACAGGGGTCTCTGGGGCCAACGTCCTGACTTTC. Translation: CASSQDSRTGVSGANVLTF.

This rearrangement joins TRBV19 to TRBJ1-1; D may be TRBD1 (6 bases). With 2 bases removed from V and 6 bases from J, the gap between germline ends came to 13 bases. There are 14 residues in the CDR3. From germline, CDR1 is LNHDA and CDR2 SQIVND (reference sequence). This CDR3 reads CASSIRGYRAEAFF. In DNA, the CDR3 is TGTGCCAGTAGTATAAGGGGTTACAGGGCTGAAGCTTTCTTT.

The CDR3 DNA is TGTGCCAGCAGTTTTATGAATCAGCCCCAGCATTTT. It codes for CASSFMNQPQHF. The chain has TRBV12-3 or TRBV12-4 and TRBJ1-5; D unresolved. This CDR3 is 12 amino acids long. The ends were cut back, 3 bases at V and 4 bases at J, with 4 bases in the middle.

The rearrangement joins TRBV4-1 to TRBJ2-7, with D perhaps matching TRBD2 (5 bases). Trimming shortened V by 1 base and J by 3 bases, and 10 bases separated the two germline ends. The CDR3 is made up of 14 amino acids. Germline V gene lookup returns CDR1 MGHRA and CDR2 YSYEKL. The CDR3 region is CASSQVPGYYEQYF. For the CDR3, the DNA is TGCGCCAGCAGCCAAGTCCCGGGGTACTACGAGCAGTACTTC.

V usage is TRBV20-1 and J usage is TRBJ1-4; D is unresolved. There are 10 residues in the CDR3. Germline CDR1 DFQATT, CDR2 SNEGSKA (reference sequence). V lost 5 bases to trimming and J lost 8 bases, with 6 bases between them. The CDR3 nucleotides are TGCAGTGCTCAGACAGAAAAACTGTTTTTT. Protein: CSAQTEKLFF.